Following are 11 T cell receptor beta chains from one sample sequenced in a study of human T cells and chemical hapten exposure. Each CDR3 protein is one row after TCRdb ran MiXCR on the RACE reads. The sample yields about 380,000 distinct CDR3 sequences, roughly 6% seen once. Specified time point: patch test 2, 6 weeks after DPC sensitization. Indicated treatment: therapeutic diphenylcyclopropenone sensitization with weekly scalp DPC. The material was whole blood, obtained in connection with sensitization to the hapten diphenylcyclopropenone (DPC). These receptors all stem from a woman in her late teens or twenties with alopecia areata. Some clones in this sample may be carry-over from other donors' samples.

This clonotype was seen only a few times. The chain carries TRBV28 and TRBJ1-1; D unresolved. The germline V and J ends were trimmed by 11 bases and 4 bases, with 17 bases remaining between them. The CDR3 length is 13 residues. Looked up from germline, CDR1 is MDHEN and CDR2 is SYDVKM. The CDR3 is CAAQLLSGTEAFF. CDR3 in DNA: TGTGCCGCACAATTATTGAGCGGCACTGAAGCTTTCTTT.

This clonotype has ten or more counts. The CDR3 nucleotides are TGCAGTGCTAGGCAACAGTACACTGAAGCTTTCTTT. Encoded protein: CSARQQYTEAFF. The chain links TRBV20-1 to TRBJ1-1; D call uncertain. CDR1 is DFQATT and CDR2 is SNEGSKA in the germline V gene (reference sequence). Trimming shortened V by 3 bases and J by 3 bases, and 8 bases separated the two germline ends. This CDR3 region has 12 residues.

J is TRBJ2-7 and V is TRBV27, with D possibly being TRBD1 (6 bases). The CDR3 has 13 amino acids. V lost 2 bases and J 4 bases, leaving 9 bases between the germline ends. Germline loops: CDR1 MNHEY, CDR2 SMNVEV (reference sequence). Here the CDR3 reads CASSLGQQYEQYF. Here the CDR3 DNA reads TGTGCCAGCAGTTTAGGACAGCAGTACGAGCAGTACTTC.

V and J are TRBV12-3 or TRBV12-4 and TRBJ2-1; 11 positions agree with TRBD2. V trimming: 2 bases; J trimming: 2 bases; junction bases outside the gene matches: 2. This CDR3 spans 16 amino acids. This CDR3 reads CASSLYSGGAYNEQFF. In nucleotides, the CDR3 is TGTGCCAGCAGTTTATATAGCGGGGGGGCCTACAATGAGCAGTTCTTC.

This clonotype showed up many times. The rearrangement links TRBV27 to TRBJ1-1, with D tentatively TRBD1 (6 bases). The CDR3 sequence is 13 residues long. V gave up 11 bases and J gave up 0 bases, with 13 bases separating them. Germline lookup yields CDR1 MNHEY and CDR2 SMNVEV (reference sequence). The CDR3 DNA reads as TGTGCCGCGTCAGGGGCCCTGAACACTGAAGCTTTCTTT. Translation gives CAASGALNTEAFF.

This clonotype came up many times. The rearrangement uses TRBV6-2 or TRBV6-3 and TRBJ2-3; D unclear. The CDR3 spans 10 residues. Germline V CDR1 and CDR2: MNHEY, SVGEGT. V was cut by 8 bases and J by 6 bases, with 6 bases left in between. Here the CDR3 reads CASFSDTQYF. CDR3 in DNA: TGTGCCAGCTTTTCGGATACGCAGTATTTT.

The rearrangement uses TRBV5-1 and TRBJ2-3, with 10 bases aligning to TRBD1. This CDR3 spans 15 amino acids. Germline lookup yields CDR1 SGHRS and CDR2 YFSETQ. J gave up 4 bases and V 1 base, and 3 bases lay outside the gene matches. The CDR3 DNA follows: TGCGCCAGCAGCTTGAGGACAGGGGGACCAGATACGCAGTATTTT. Protein: CASSLRTGGPDTQYF.

This clonotype appeared a few times. V is TRBV6-2 or TRBV6-3 and J is TRBJ1-2; D not certain. V gave up 2 bases and J gave up 6 bases, with 10 bases separating them. The CDR3 extends over 13 amino acids. Germline V gene sequence: CDR1 MNHEY, CDR2 SVGEGT. Here the CDR3 DNA reads TGTGCCAGCAGTTACGTGGGGAGCGATGGCTACACCTTC. Encoded protein: CASSYVGSDGYTF.

This clonotype has a handful of counts. V and J are TRBV5-4 and TRBJ2-3; 10 bases line up with TRBD1. The CDR3 covers 16 residues. Unmatched junction bases numbered 12, after V lost 6 bases and J lost 5 bases. Germline CDR1 reads SGHNT; CDR2 reads YYREEE (reference sequence). CDR3 sequence reads: CASIPRPGQGKDTQYF. The CDR3 DNA reads TGTGCCAGCATCCCCAGACCGGGACAGGGGAAAGATACGCAGTATTTT.

This clonotype has more than one count but fewer than ten. The chain uses TRBV5-1 and TRBJ2-1; unclear D gene. The germline V gene encodes CDR1 SGHRS and CDR2 YFSETQ. The CDR3 consists of 14 residues. V was clipped by 0 bases and J by 9 bases, with 13 bases between them. The CDR3 nucleotides are TGCGCCAGCAGCTTGGCAATTTCAATTAGTGAGCAGTTCTTC. It encodes CASSLAISISEQFF.

This clonotype showed up just a few times. The chain combines TRBV7-8 with TRBJ2-3; TRBD2 might be the D (6 bases). Deletions cut 5 bases from V and 4 bases from J, with 19 bases between. The CDR3 runs 16 residues. The germline gives CDR1 SGHVS, CDR2 FQNEAQ. CDR3 bases: TGTGCCAGCAGCACCACACTGTCTGGAGGGGCAGATACGCAGTATTTT. It is translated as CASSTTLSGGADTQYF. Using reference TRBV7-8 and TRBJ2-3 for the parts outside the CDR3, the full variable domain is GAGVSQSPRYKVAKRGQDVALRCDPISGHVSLFWYQQALGQGPEFLTYFQNEAQLDKSGLPSDRFFAERPEGSVSTLKIQRTQQEDSAVYLCASSTTLSGGADTQYFGPGTRLTVL.